These 27 T cell receptor beta chains came from one sample sequenced in a study of blood T cell dynamics during melanoma immunotherapy. Stated time point: week 3, after first cycle of checkpoint inhibitor. Generated by immunoSEQ multiplex PCR, the TCRdb table keeps only in-frame clones and is missing some. Of 5,500 to 6,000 clones in the sample, about four fifths were seen once. The source was blood, collected from a patient treated with checkpoint blockade. The receptors were gathered from a human donor with melanoma.

The chain recombines TRBV10-2 with TRBJ2-7; perhaps TRBD1 as D (6 bases). V was pared by 3 bases and J by 3 bases, with 12 bases between. Per germline, CDR1 WSHSY and CDR2 SAAADI. The CDR3 spans 14 residues. CDR3 in DNA: TGCGCCAGCAGTGACTCCCAGGGGATCTACGAGCAGTACTTC. Protein sequence: CASSDSQGIYEQYF.

This clone was found a few times. This chain uses TRBV11-2 with TRBJ1-2; no clear D gene. Per germline, CDR1 SGHAT and CDR2 FQNNGV. The CDR3 consists of 14 residues. V was trimmed by 5 bases and J by 4 bases, leaving 14 bases between them. The CDR3 loop reads CASSQEAVAYGYTF. The CDR3 DNA reads TGTGCCAGCAGCCAAGAGGCTGTGGCCTATGGCTACACCTTC.

This chain joins TRBV6-1 and TRBJ1-4, with D uncertain. This CDR3 spans 14 amino acids. V was cut by 4 bases and J by 3 bases, with 9 bases left in between. In germline, CDR1 is MNHNS, CDR2 SASEGT. CDR3 region: CASSAGSPNEKLFF. The CDR3 DNA sequence: TGTGCCAGCAGTGCCGGGTCTCCTAATGAAAAACTGTTTTTT.

The chain combines TRBV4-1 with TRBJ1-1; a weak D match, TRBD1 (6 bases). The V end was cut by 0 bases, the J end by 4 bases, with 9 bases between. Germline CDR1 and CDR2: MGHRA and YSYEKL. This CDR3 has 14 amino acids. The chain's CDR3 is CASSQDRGFTEAFF. In DNA form, the CDR3 reads TGCGCCAGCAGCCAAGACAGGGGTTTCACTGAAGCTTTCTTT.

Here the CDR3 reads CASSETGEQYF. The CDR3 coding sequence is TGTGCCAGCAGTGAAACTGGCGAGCAGTACTTC. J is TRBJ2-7 and V is TRBV2, with D hard to call. The V gene's germline CDR1 is SNHLY and CDR2 FYNNEI. Trimming cost V 2 bases and J 6 bases, with 5 bases left between them. The CDR3 sequence is 11 residues long. Full variable domain (remainder filled in from reference TRBV2 and TRBJ2-7): EPEVTQTPSHQVTQMGQEVILRCVPISNHLYFYWYRQILGQKVEFLVSFYNNEISEKSEIFDDQFSVERPDGSNFTLKIRSTKLEDSAMYFCASSETGEQYFGPGTRLTVT.

The chain has TRBV7-2 and TRBJ1-2, with TRBD1 matching over 8 bases. Unmatched junction bases numbered 8, after V lost 5 bases and J lost 3 bases. The CDR3 runs 15 residues. CDR1 is SGHTA, CDR2 FQGNSA, per germline. CDR3 nucleotide sequence: TGTGCCAGCAGCAAGGGACAGGCGGGGGACTATGGCTACACCTTC. Residues: CASSKGQAGDYGYTF.

The genes are TRBV7-8 and TRBJ1-2, with TRBD1 as a possible D gene (5 bases). The germline V and J ends were trimmed by 4 bases and 8 bases, with 11 bases remaining between them. The CDR3 length is 12 residues. From germline, CDR1 is SGHVS and CDR2 FQNEAQ. CDR3 loop: CASSSTAGGYTF. In nucleotides, the CDR3 is TGTGCCAGCAGCTCGACAGCGGGGGGCTACACCTTC.

V is TRBV6-6 and J is TRBJ1-2, with 8 bases fitting TRBD1. There are 14 residues in the CDR3. Trimming cost V 2 bases and J 7 bases; bases outside gene matches: 6. Germline-derived CDR1 and CDR2 are MNHNY and SVGAGI (reference sequence). As DNA, the CDR3 is TGTGCCAGCAGTTACGACAGGGGACCCGCTGGCTACACCTTC. Residues: CASSYDRGPAGYTF.

This sequence joins TRBV6-1 and TRBJ1-2; D is uncertain. Between the trimmed V and J ends, which lost 4 bases and 5 bases, there was a span of 11 bases. Looked up from germline, CDR1 is MNHNS and CDR2 is SASEGT. The length of the CDR3 is 13 residues. The DNA for the CDR3 is TGTGCCAGCAGTGTTGTCCGGATATATGGCTACACCTTC. Its protein is CASSVVRIYGYTF.

The chain is built from TRBV29-1 and TRBJ1-4, with 7 bases that match TRBD1. Germline V gene data show CDR1 as SQVTM and CDR2 as ANQGSEA. The ends lost 7 bases at V and 4 bases at J; junction bases unmatched: 9. This CDR3 region has 14 residues. The CDR3: CSASTTGNNEKLFF. The DNA for the CDR3 is TGCAGCGCCTCAACGACAGGGAATAATGAAAAACTGTTTTTT.

The rearrangement joins TRBV6-6 to TRBJ2-7; the match to TRBD1 covers 8 bases. J lost 6 bases, V lost 6 bases, and 7 bases had no gene match. Germline CDR1 and CDR2: MNHNY and SVGAGI (reference sequence). This CDR3 spans 13 amino acids. The CDR3: CASRGGQGSEQYF. As DNA, the CDR3 is TGTGCCAGCAGAGGCGGACAGGGTAGCGAGCAGTACTTC.

This clone came up once. V is TRBV7-6 and J is TRBJ1-4; unclear D gene. Germline V lookup: CDR1 SGHVS, CDR2 FNYEAQ. The CDR3 spans 12 residues. Trimming took off 6 bases at V and 5 bases at J, with 7 bases between the two ends. CDR3 in DNA: TGTGCCAGCAGACACGAGAATGAAAAACTGTTTTTT. Its translation: CASRHENEKLFF.

V and J are TRBV19 and TRBJ1-5, with D unclear. The V end lost 7 bases, the J end lost 0 bases, and 19 bases lay between the germline ends. The V gene's germline CDR1 is LNHDA and CDR2 SQIVND (reference sequence). The CDR3 runs to 17 residues. This CDR3 is CASTRSSNPYSNQPQHF. CDR3 bases: TGTGCCAGTACGAGGAGTTCCAACCCTTATAGCAATCAGCCCCAGCATTTT.

The V gene is TRBV6-5, the J gene TRBJ2-7; a possible D gene is TRBD1 (6 bases). The germline CDR1 and CDR2 sequences are MNHEY and SVGAGI. V was shortened by 7 bases and J by 6 bases, with 13 bases between the two germline ends. The CDR3 covers 12 residues. CDR3: CASNTGLSEQYF. DNA for the CDR3: TGTGCCAGCAACACAGGGCTCTCCGAGCAGTACTTC.

This clone came up once. The V gene is TRBV5-1, the J gene TRBJ2-7; a weak D match, TRBD2 (7 bases). V was trimmed by 1 base and J by 5 bases, leaving 13 bases between them. CDR3 length: 14 residues. Germline V CDR1 and CDR2: SGHRS, YFSETQ. CDR3 nucleotides: TGCGCCAGCAGCTTGAGGGGGGGCGGCCACGAGCAGTACTTC. This codes for CASSLRGGGHEQYF.

This chain links TRBV18 with TRBJ1-5; D uncertain. From germline, CDR1 is KGHSH and CDR2 LQKENI. The V end was cut by 4 bases, the J end by 5 bases, with 9 bases between. This CDR3 spans 13 amino acids. The CDR3 spells CASSRDDDQPQHF. The CDR3 DNA sequence: TGTGCCAGCTCACGCGACGACGATCAGCCCCAGCATTTT.

The J gene is TRBJ1-1, the V gene TRBV19, with D unclear. In germline, CDR1 is LNHDA, CDR2 SQIVND (reference sequence). The CDR3 has 19 amino acids. Trimming took 0 bases from V and 1 from J, leaving 21 bases between them. CDR3 loop: CASSIDLRETTYWNTEAFF. The CDR3, as DNA: TGTGCCAGTAGTATAGATCTCCGGGAGACGACCTACTGGAACACTGAAGCTTTCTTT.

The chain combines TRBV6-1 with TRBJ1-3; perhaps TRBD1 as D (5 bases). The CDR3 totals 12 residues. Germline values: CDR1 MNHNS, CDR2 SASEGT. The V end was cut by 11 bases, the J end by 1 base, with 9 bases between. CDR3 amino acids: CAGGGSGNTIYF. In nucleotides, the CDR3 is TGTGCCGGCGGGGGTTCTGGAAACACCATATATTTT.

The chain links TRBV5-1 to TRBJ1-2, with a tentative D call TRBD1 (6 bases). Germline V gene sequence: CDR1 SGHRS, CDR2 YFSETQ. Trimming pared 2 bases from V and 4 bases from J, leaving 6 bases between. The CDR3 runs 12 residues. CDR3 in amino acids: CASSLQGYGYTF. The CDR3 DNA follows: TGCGCCAGCAGCTTACAGGGCTATGGCTACACCTTC.

The chain joins TRBV4-2 to TRBJ2-7, with D perhaps TRBD1 (5 bases). From germline, CDR1 is LGHNA and CDR2 YNFKEQ. There are 14 residues in the CDR3. Trimming removed 0 bases from V and 2 bases from J, with 8 bases in between. The DNA of the CDR3 is TGTGCCAGCAGCCAAGAAGTAGGGGCCTACGAGCAGTACTTC. Translated: CASSQEVGAYEQYF.

The chain carries TRBV6-5 and TRBJ1-4; tentatively, D is TRBD1 (5 bases). There are 13 residues in the CDR3. The V gene's germline CDR1 is MNHEY and CDR2 SVGAGI. The V end lost 5 bases, the J end lost 8 bases, and 12 bases lay between the germline ends. Here the CDR3 reads CASSLVKGEKLFF. The CDR3 DNA sequence: TGTGCCAGCAGTCTTGTGAAGGGGGAAAAACTGTTTTTT.

The CDR3 DNA is TGTGCCAGCAGCTTGACAGGGGGGAATGAAAAACTGTTTTTT. Protein product: CASSLTGGNEKLFF. The gene calls are TRBV7-9 and TRBJ1-4; TRBD1 aligns across 9 bases. Germline CDR1 is SEHNR and CDR2 is FQNEAQ (reference sequence). The CDR3 consists of 14 residues. Trimming at V came to 3 bases and at J to 5 bases, leaving 1 base not matched to a gene. Drawing the rest from reference TRBV7-9 and TRBJ1-4, the complete variable domain is DTGVSQNPRHKITKRGQNVTFRCDPISEHNRLYWYRQTLGQGPEFLTYFQNEAQLEKSRLLSDRFSAERPKGSFSTLEIQRTEQGDSAMYLCASSLTGGNEKLFFGSGTQLSVL.

The chain joins TRBV5-1 to TRBJ2-7; TRBD1 agrees at 9 bases. This CDR3 region has 15 residues. The V segment lost 4 bases and the J segment 0 bases; nucleotides outside the gene matches: 5. CDR1 and CDR2 (germline): SGHRS, YFSETQ. In nucleotides, the CDR3 is TGCGCCAGCAGCCCCAGGACAGGGGCCTCCTACGAGCAGTACTTC. It yields the protein CASSPRTGASYEQYF.

The chain joins TRBV6-1 to TRBJ1-1, with D possibly being TRBD1 (5 bases). This CDR3 comprises 15 residues. V lost 6 bases and J lost 2, with 16 bases in between. Germline loops: CDR1 MNHNS, CDR2 SASEGT. In DNA, the CDR3 is TGTGCCAGCAGGTACAGTGGAAGGGGTAACACTGAAGCTTTCTTT. Protein sequence: CASRYSGRGNTEAFF.

The chain links TRBV28 to TRBJ1-2; 12 bases line up with TRBD1. Per the germline V gene, CDR1 is MDHEN and CDR2 is SYDVKM. This CDR3 contains 16 residues. V shed 5 bases and J 8 bases; nucleotides not matched to a gene: 12. The CDR3 DNA reads as TGTGCCAGCAGTGAGCCGGGACAGGGGGCCCCTAAGGGCTACACCTTC. It specifies CASSEPGQGAPKGYTF.

The chain employs TRBV28 and TRBJ1-1, with 8 bases identical to TRBD1. The V gene's germline CDR1 is MDHEN and CDR2 SYDVKM. The CDR3 has 17 amino acids. V lost 5 bases and J lost 3; bases outside the gene matches: 14. The chain's CDR3 is CASSLLPSGGSHTEAFF. CDR3 nucleotides: TGTGCCAGCAGTCTACTGCCATCAGGGGGCTCCCACACTGAAGCTTTCTTT.

This chain uses TRBV4-1 with TRBJ1-1; D might be TRBD1 (6 bases). The CDR3 has 14 amino acids. The V end lost 2 bases, the J end lost 1 base, and 8 bases lay between the germline ends. The germline gives CDR1 MGHRA, CDR2 YSYEKL. This CDR3 reads CASSQPTGNTEAFF. In DNA form, the CDR3 reads TGCGCCAGCAGCCAACCGACAGGGAACACTGAAGCTTTCTTT.